Listed here are 15 T cell receptor beta chains from one sample, sequenced in a study of blood T cell repertoires in COVID-19. The method was immunoSEQ multiplex PCR; TCRdb's version includes in-frame clones alone and lacks a portion of them. The table has under 250,000 clones, 80% to 90% seen once. What was sequenced was PBMCs or T cells enriched from blood (not recorded which). These receptors all stem from a woman aged 30 to 39 with acute COVID-19.

V is TRBV12-3 or TRBV12-4 and J is TRBJ1-5; D is perhaps TRBD1 (5 bases). This CDR3 spans 13 amino acids. V was pared by 6 bases and J by 4 bases, with 10 bases between. CDR3 sequence: CASSQTANQPQHF. CDR3 sequence (DNA): TGTGCCAGCAGCCAGACAGCAAATCAGCCCCAGCATTTT.

CDR3 sequence: CASSPNTDTQYF. The CDR3 nucleotides read TGTGCCAGCAGCCCTAACACAGATACGCAGTATTTT. The rearrangement uses TRBV2 and TRBJ2-3; no firm D call. Trimming took 6 bases from V and 2 from J, leaving 6 bases between them. CDR3 length equals 12 residues. Germline V lookup: CDR1 SNHLY, CDR2 FYNNEI.

In this sample, this clone turned up once. This rearrangement joins TRBV5-6 to TRBJ1-2; no definite D call. Germline loops: CDR1 SGHDT, CDR2 YYEEEE. This CDR3 has 16 amino acids. The V end lost 4 bases, the J end lost 0 bases, and 16 bases lay between the germline ends. CDR3 sequence reads: CASSQWTVRANYGYTF. Written as DNA, the CDR3 is TGTGCCAGCAGCCAGTGGACTGTCCGAGCTAACTATGGCTACACCTTC.

Notes on this clone: A read error may produce the germline difference seen at one junction end. The chain employs TRBV7-7 and TRBJ2-3; 7 bases are a match to TRBD2. Per the germline V gene, CDR1 is SSHAT and CDR2 is FNYEAQ (reference sequence). This CDR3 is 15 amino acids long. CDR3: CASSLLPTSTDTQYF. CDR3 nucleotides: TGTGCTAGCAGCCTCCTCCCGACTAGCACCGATACGCAGTATTTT. Based on the CDR3 plus reference TRBV7-7 and TRBJ2-3, the full variable domain is GAGVSQSPRYKVTKRGQDVTLRCDPISSHATLYWYQQALGQGPEFLTYFNYEAQPDKSGLPSDRFSAERPEGSISTLTIQRTEQRDSAMYRCASSLLPTSTDTQYFGPGTRLTVL.

In its sample, this clone was seen a few times. V is TRBV10-1 and J is TRBJ2-2; no firm D call. The CDR3 has 13 residues. Trimming shortened V by 6 bases and J by 4 bases, and 9 bases separated the two germline ends. CDR1 WNHNN and CDR2 SYGVQD come from the germline V gene (reference sequence). The CDR3 region is CASRATLTGELFF. CDR3 nucleotides: TGCGCCAGCAGAGCAACGCTCACCGGGGAGCTGTTTTTT.

This clone was counted once. The chain couples TRBV2 to TRBJ2-1; 7 bases are shared with TRBD2. The V segment lost 5 bases and the J segment 12 bases; nucleotides outside the gene matches: 10. CDR3 length equals 13 residues. CDR1 and CDR2 (germline): SNHLY, FYNNEI. CDR3 bases: TGTGCCAGCAGTCAAAGCAGGGAGGGTGGGCAGTTCTTC. Its translation: CASSQSREGGQFF.

The genes are TRBV19 and TRBJ2-3; 11 bases fit TRBD2. The CDR3 runs 17 residues. The V and J ends lost 5 bases and 0 bases, in that order; junction bases with no gene match: 7. Germline V gene lookup returns CDR1 LNHDA and CDR2 SQIVND (reference sequence). Written as DNA, the CDR3 is TGTGCCAGTAGTGCCCGCGGACTAGCGGGCAGCACAGATACGCAGTATTTT. It is translated as CASSARGLAGSTDTQYF.

The sample holds one count of this clone. CDR3 sequence (DNA): TGTGCCAGCAGCTCCAGTCCGGGAGATACGCAGTATTTT. This codes for CASSSSPGDTQYF. The V call is TRBV3-1 (or the pseudogene TRBV3-2), the J call TRBJ2-3; D is unresolved. Per germline, CDR1 LGHDT and CDR2 YNNKEL (reference sequence). The CDR3 is 13 amino acids. Trimming took 5 bases from V and 5 from J, leaving 11 bases between them.

The chain uses TRBV5-1 and TRBJ2-2, with 7 nucleotides matching TRBD1. From germline, CDR1 is SGHRS and CDR2 YFSETQ. V gave up 2 bases and J gave up 0 bases; unmatched junction bases: 1. The CDR3 is 15 amino acids. The CDR3 region has the DNA TGCGCCAGCAGCTTCGGGACAGCGAACACCGGGGAGCTGTTTTTT. Protein: CASSFGTANTGELFF. Variable domain in full (rest from reference TRBV5-1 and TRBJ2-2): KAGVTQTPRYLIKTRGQQVTLSCSPISGHRSVSWYQQTPGQGLQFLFEYFSETQRNKGNFPGRFSGRQFSNSRSEMNVSTLELGDSALYLCASSFGTANTGELFFGEGSRLTVL.

This chain links TRBV18 with TRBJ2-7, with D perhaps matching TRBD1 (5 bases). In germline, CDR1 is KGHSH, CDR2 LQKENI. The CDR3 covers 13 residues. The V end was cut by 2 bases, the J end by 4 bases, with 9 bases between. The CDR3 DNA reads TGTGCCAGCTCACCAGCGACAGATTACGAGCAGTACTTC. The encoded protein is CASSPATDYEQYF.

The V gene is TRBV4-1, the J gene TRBJ2-7; D remains ambiguous. The CDR3 runs 19 residues. With 4 bases removed from V and 1 base from J, the gap between germline ends came to 26 bases. The V gene's germline CDR1 is MGHRA and CDR2 YSYEKL. The chain's CDR3 is CASSPLHVALGEDSYEQYF. The CDR3 DNA is TGCGCCAGCAGCCCCCTCCACGTTGCTCTAGGCGAGGATTCCTACGAGCAGTACTTC.

This clone was detected once. The chain has TRBV5-1 and TRBJ1-2, with D hard to call. CDR1 is SGHRS and CDR2 is YFSETQ in the germline V gene. The CDR3 has 12 amino acids. V gave up 4 bases and J gave up 8 bases, with 12 bases separating them. The CDR3 region has the DNA TGCGCCAGCAGCACTTCGGGTTGGGGCTACACCTTC. Translating it yields CASSTSGWGYTF.

The chain uses TRBV4-3 and TRBJ2-1; 7 bases agree with TRBD1. V lost 0 bases to trimming and J lost 6 bases; unmatched junction nucleotides: 2. CDR1 is LGHNA, CDR2 YSLEER, per germline. The CDR3 length is 14 residues. The CDR3 here is CASSQDHRGNEQFF. The CDR3 DNA is TGCGCCAGCAGCCAAGATCACAGGGGCAATGAGCAGTTCTTC.

This chain links TRBV3-1 (or the pseudogene TRBV3-2) with TRBJ2-3, with 9 nucleotides matching TRBD2. The CDR3 runs 14 residues. From germline, CDR1 is LGHDT and CDR2 YNNKEL (reference sequence). V was pared by 5 bases and J by 6 bases, with 6 bases of the junction left unmatched. CDR3 sequence reads: CASSFSGGLDTQYF. The CDR3 nucleotides read TGTGCCAGCAGCTTTAGCGGGGGTCTGGATACGCAGTATTTT.

The chain recombines TRBV5-5 with TRBJ2-2, with TRBD1 matching 7 bases. The CDR3 extends over 17 amino acids. The germline gives CDR1 SGHKS, CDR2 YYEKEE (reference sequence). With 3 bases clipped from V and 1 base from J, the junction kept 9 bases outside the gene matches. The CDR3 here is CASSWGAGTVNTGELFF. Here the CDR3 DNA reads TGTGCCAGCAGCTGGGGTGCCGGGACAGTGAACACCGGGGAGCTGTTTTTT.